One sample yielded the 2 T cell receptor beta chains listed below, sequenced in a study of radiation and T cells in renal cell carcinoma. The time point was: blood 4 weeks post-SBRT, at nephrectomy. Treatment meaning: 15 Gy SBRT to primary tumor, nephrectomy 4 weeks later. Profiling relied on immunoSEQ multiplex PCR, and the TCRdb table lists in-frame clones only, not all of them. The data contain 80,000 or so clones, approximately 90% of them singletons. Specimen: blood, collected from a patient whose treatment included radiotherapy and nephrectomy. The receptors originated from a woman in her 70s with renal cell carcinoma.

This clone was detected only once. V and J are TRBV30 and TRBJ2-7; 10 positions agree with TRBD1. Trimming cost V 0 bases and J 5 bases; bases outside gene matches: 4. CDR1 is GTSNPN, CDR2 SVGIG, per germline (reference sequence). The CDR3 is made up of 14 amino acids. CDR3 nucleotide sequence: TGTGCCTGGAGTGTCGGGGACAGGGGTAACGAGCAGTACTTC. Amino acid sequence: CAWSVGDRGNEQYF.

There are a few counts of this clone. This chain connects TRBV5-4 to TRBJ2-7, with D perhaps TRBD1 (5 bases). V lost 4 bases to trimming and J lost 3 bases, with 11 bases between them. Germline V gives CDR1 SGHNT, CDR2 YYREEE (reference sequence). The length of the CDR3 is 13 residues. The CDR3 sequence is CASSSRADYEQYF. The CDR3 DNA follows: TGTGCCAGCAGCAGCAGGGCCGACTACGAGCAGTACTTC.